The present entry profiles one T cell receptor beta chain with its context. Its specific antigen is unknown. No qualities accompany the bases; no much larger clone lies one base away. Donors were healthy HIV-negative adults with no recently reported acute infections or vaccinations. All donors were Caucasian adults living in Nashville, Tennessee, USA. Magnetic negative selection was used to enrich CD4+ T cells, after which naive cells were positively selected on CD45RA and the negative fraction became the memory subset. Blood was obtained by leukapheresis, after which PBMCs were separated by Ficoll-Histopaque density gradient centrifugation and cryopreserved in liquid nitrogen vapor phase. Purity and quantity of every magnetically sorted T cell population were checked by analytical flow cytometry. Each sorted fraction had its genomic DNA isolated and then quantified by UV absorbance on a Nanodrop 2000c.

This entry belongs to a study of shared clonotypes between healthy human individuals (dated by TCRdb to about 2020). For the study in its entirety: The cohort comprised a couple of women and a few men aged 18 to 49 years. Per donor, three plates each were used for CD4 naive and CD4 memory, two for CD8 naive, and one for CD8 memory. The study deeply sequenced blood TCR repertoires of five healthy adults to estimate repertoire size and the extent of clonotype sharing between individuals. Different laboratories and diverse techniques were used to prepare libraries and sequence TCR repertoires, to increase sequencing depth and limit assay-specific biases. Each donor's leukapheresis produced roughly between roughly 0.9 and 9 billion PBMCs. On the study overall, not on this receptor specifically: Based on pairwise subsampling, the degree of clonotype sharing among donors was expected to be affected by sequencing depth. Incomplete sequencing was indicated by rarefaction of sorted-subset datasets, despite the large sequencing depth. Sampling was restricted to blood, and TCR repertoires in tissue are likely to differ from TCR repertoires in blood. Compared with non-shared clonotypes, clonotypes shared by all four sorted-subset donors had higher generation probabilities. Across a few donors, around 5% of naive CD4, over 3% of naive CD8, 2% to 2.5% of memory CD4, and around 0.4% of memory CD8 clonotypes were shared. The small number of donors limited the genetic and exposure-history diversity represented. Naive subsets generally had larger estimated clonotype richness than memory subsets.

Using the deep immunoSEQ assay, multiplex PCR amplified TCR CDR3 regions from genomic DNA. For each cell subset, the extracted genomic DNA was distributed evenly across all wells of several immunoSEQ 96-well plates, and each plate served as one replicate. For sorted subsets, each replicate PCR was loaded with roughly 200 ng genomic DNA, equivalent to some 27,000 T cell genomes. Purified libraries were quantified with a Qubit 3.0 fluorometer, sized on a Bioanalyzer 2100, and re-quantified with the KAPA Library Quantification kit. A separate single-read 150-cycle Illumina NextSeq 550 flow cell was used to sequence each immunoSEQ 96-well plate. The source study handled its data this way. Because only junctional sequences without quality scores were contained in the immunoSEQ output, filtering matching that applied to full-length reads could not be performed. To assign V/J genes and CDR3, sequences were annotated using PyIR, a Python wrapper for IgBLAST v1.9, with IMGT germline references. Any read was removed if the V/J assignment was weak (E-value above 1e-6), the CDR3 was missing, or the read contained stop codons, out-of-frame junctions, or ambiguous translated residues. V3J clonotypes were defined as sequences sharing an identical inferred V gene, J gene, and CDR3 amino acid sequence. Percentage overlap between repertoires was computed as shared unique clonotypes divided by the size of the smaller repertoire. Repertoire richness was assessed with RTK rarefaction, the Chao1 estimator, and Recon v2.1 estimates of unobserved clonotypes. For all TCRbeta clonotypes obtained by the gDNA method from several donors, generation probabilities were computed with OLGA. Held by TCRdb, this immuneACCESS table contains in-frame sequences only and omits some clones. Under half of the omission traces to an unresolved V gene where checked; the cause of the rest is unknown. The V and J calls and clone size were taken over from that table, and D and trimming were inferred from the DNA. This sample is represented by 2 million to 2.5 million clones; around 95% of them were singletons. In total, the top ten clones hold around 0.13% of the sample.

The sequenced sample was naive CD4+ T cells sorted from blood. The cell subset or site label on this specimen signifies: CD45RA+ positively selected. The clonotype was recovered from a man in his late teens or twenties in good health.

The encoded CDR3 is CASSLQPEGGELFF. At the DNA level, the sequence is TGTGCCAGCAGCCTACAGCCGGAAGGCGGGGAGCTGTTTTTT. The sequence joins TRBV14 to TRBJ2-2, with an unclear D gene assignment. The CDR3 goes from the cysteine to the phenylalanine over 14 residues. Of all the DNA, just the CDR3 is kept, 42 bases in frame from base 1. Reading the germline V gene gives CDR1 SGHDN and CDR2 FVKESK. Trimming takes 4 bases from V and 7 bases from J, and the germline ends sit 13 bases apart.